The entry below describes one TCR beta chain. Antigen unknown. Sequencing was performed with immunoSEQ multiplex PCR; in TCRdb, only in-frame clones are kept and a portion is missing. The sample records about 2.1 million clones, approximately 92% being singletons. Terminally differentiated effector memory CD45RA+ cells were excluded from the naive CD8 cells, which were CD45RO-negative and positively selected for CCR7. None of the donors, who were healthy HIV-negative adults, had recently had acute infections or vaccinations. The data belong to a study of shared clonotypes between healthy human individuals. General study results and limits: The sampled material consisted only of blood, and tissue repertoires are likely to differ.

Sequencing was performed on naive CD8+ T cells from PBMCs. This sequence originates from a man aged 18 to 30 in good health. Some clones in this sample may be carry-over from other donors' samples.

This chain's CDR3 is CASSSRGGPDEQYF. The CDR3 DNA sequence: TGCGCCAGCAGCTCTAGAGGGGGTCCGGACGAGCAGTACTTC. This rearrangement joins TRBV5-1 to TRBJ2-7; the D gene is possibly TRBD1 (6 bases). The CDR3 extends over 14 amino acids. Trimming shortened V by 3 bases and J by 5 bases, and 15 bases separated the two germline ends. Germline V CDR1 and CDR2: SGHRS, YFSETQ.